One and the same sample provided the 9 T cell receptor beta chains below, sequenced in a study of blood T cells in healthy people across ages. The second PCR ran about 6 to 11 cycles with a sample-barcoded 5' primer and J-beta primers. TCRdb re-called the 5' RACE reads with MiXCR, one entry per CDR3 protein. Found here are approximately 900,000 distinct CDR3 sequences, about 48% of them singletons; the top ten hold around an eighth. Sequenced input: blood. The origin of the receptors is a man between 25 and 39 years old in good health.

This rearrangement joins TRBV7-2 to TRBJ2-1, with 10 positions matching TRBD2. The CDR3 contains 17 residues. CDR1 SGHTA and CDR2 FQGNSA come from the germline V gene. Trimming removed 1 base from V and 1 base from J; junction bases left unmatched: 4. The CDR3 nucleotides are TGTGCCAGCAGCTTAGTGAGCGGGGGGGGTTCCTACAATGAGCAGTTCTTC. It encodes CASSLVSGGGSYNEQFF. The whole variable domain, filled in from reference TRBV7-2 and TRBJ2-1, reads GAGVSQSPSNKVTEKGKDVELRCDPISGHTALYWYRQSLGQGLEFLIYFQGNSAPDKSGLPSDRFSAERTGGSVSTLTIQRTQQEDSAVYLCASSLVSGGGSYNEQFFGPGTRLTVL.

The V gene is TRBV21-1, the J gene TRBJ2-7; the table's D call TRBD1 went unverified against the DNA. TRBV21-1 is an annotated pseudogene. There are 14 residues in the CDR3. Here the CDR3 DNA reads TGTGCCAGCAGCAAAGAGAGGGGTACCTACGAGCAGTACTTC. It encodes CASSKERGTYEQYF.

The sample holds a few counts of this clonotype. The chain employs TRBV9 and TRBJ2-3, with D perhaps TRBD2 (7 bases). V was pared by 1 base and J by 1 base, with 16 bases between. The CDR3 loop spans 17 amino acids. The germline V gene has CDR1 SGDLS and CDR2 YYNGEE. The CDR3 protein is CASSVSRGGAGTDTQYF. DNA for the CDR3: TGTGCCAGCAGCGTAAGTAGAGGGGGGGCCGGCACAGATACGCAGTATTTT.

This sequence joins TRBV18 and TRBJ2-1; D not certain. Germline V gene data show CDR1 as KGHSH and CDR2 as LQKENI. V gave up 2 bases and J gave up 6 bases, with 14 bases separating them. This CDR3 spans 15 amino acids. CDR3 DNA sequence: TGTGCCAGCTCACCAACCCTCCAGGAATTCAATGAGCAGTTCTTC. Its protein is CASSPTLQEFNEQFF.

This clonotype was detected ten times or more. V is TRBV6-2 or TRBV6-3 and J is TRBJ2-7; TRBD1 matches at 7 bases. The germline V gene encodes CDR1 MNHEY and CDR2 SVGEGT. The CDR3 consists of 15 residues. Trimming removed 8 bases from V and 5 bases from J; junction bases left unmatched: 15. As DNA, the CDR3 is TGTGCCAGCTCCCCACAGGGACAGAACCCTCACGAGCAGTACTTC. As protein: CASSPQGQNPHEQYF.

This clonotype appeared a few times. This sequence joins TRBV6-1 and TRBJ2-3, with a weak D call TRBD2 (5 bases). Germline V lookup: CDR1 MNHNS, CDR2 SASEGT. The CDR3 extends over 16 amino acids. Trimming removed 7 bases at V and 3 bases at J, with 20 bases between. CDR3 region: CASTPRRAEKTDTQYF. CDR3 in DNA: TGTGCCAGCACTCCCCGGCGGGCAGAGAAGACAGATACGCAGTATTTT.

The V gene is TRBV7-9, the J gene TRBJ1-2; possibly TRBD1 for D (6 bases). V was trimmed by 5 bases and J by 10 bases, leaving 17 bases between them. This CDR3 has 13 residues. Germline values: CDR1 SEHNR, CDR2 FQNEAQ (reference sequence). DNA for the CDR3: TGTGCCAGCAGCCCGCCGACAGGAAACTTCTACACCTTC. This sequence encodes CASSPPTGNFYTF.

The rearrangement uses TRBV18 and TRBJ1-2; D perhaps matches TRBD1 (6 bases). This CDR3 has 16 residues. V was cut by 3 bases and J by 5 bases, with 19 bases left in between. Germline CDR1 and CDR2: KGHSH and LQKENI. CDR3 sequence reads: CASSPRTTGQSYGYTF. The CDR3 DNA reads TGTGCCAGCTCACCGAGGACGACAGGTCAATCTTATGGCTACACCTTC.

The chain has TRBV7-9 and TRBJ2-2; D possibly matches TRBD1 or TRBD2 (6 bases each). Germline V gives CDR1 SEHNR, CDR2 FQNEAQ (reference sequence). This CDR3 comprises 14 residues. The V end lost 1 base, the J end lost 6 bases, and 9 bases lay between the germline ends. The CDR3 region is CASSLDGGSGELFF. The CDR3 region has the DNA TGTGCCAGCAGCTTAGACGGGGGCTCCGGGGAGCTGTTTTTT.